This record concerns one T cell receptor (beta chain) sequence. The data belong to a study of blood T cells in healthy people across ages. With a J-beta primer mix and a sample-barcoded 5' primer, a second PCR ran 7 to 11 cycles. Each CDR3 protein gets one entry after TCRdb re-called the 5' RACE reads with MiXCR. The sample includes about 1.5 million distinct CDR3 sequences, about 45% of them seen just once. Per sample, at least 6 micrograms of total RNA were extracted. Germline loops: CDR1 SGDLS, CDR2 YYNGEE. V lost 5 bases, J lost 3 bases, and 3 bases stayed unmatched. The CDR3 runs 13 residues. Material: blood. The clonotype originates from a young woman in good health. The chain carries TRBV9 and TRBJ2-5, with 8 nucleotides matching TRBD2. The CDR3 loop reads CASSVSGEETQYF. The CDR3 DNA sequence: TGTGCCAGCAGTGTTAGCGGGGAAGAGACCCAGTACTTC.